A single sample is the source of the 21 T cell receptor beta chains below, sequenced in a study of cytomegalovirus exposure and HLA in healthy donors. With 60 Vbeta and 13 Jbeta primers, the PCR was carried out. Profiling relied on immunoSEQ multiplex PCR, and the TCRdb table lists in-frame clones only, not all of them. The sample lists fewer than 200,000 clones, approximately 80% seen once, with 8.5% to 10% in the top ten. Sequenced sample: PBMCs. These receptors were taken from a man aged 18-30 years in good health and CMV-seropositive.

The chain uses TRBV4-3 and TRBJ2-1; TRBD2 agrees at 8 bases. The CDR3 has 17 residues. Germline-derived CDR1 and CDR2 are LGHNA and YSLEER. J was trimmed by 12 bases and V by 2 bases; bases with no gene match: 18. The CDR3 sequence: CASSQTTRRGDWRGQFF. The CDR3 nucleotides read TGCGCCAGCAGCCAAACAACTCGGCGGGGGGACTGGCGCGGGCAGTTCTTC.

V usage is TRBV29-1 and J usage is TRBJ2-1; 8 positions agree with TRBD1. The length of the CDR3 is 14 residues. The germline CDR1 and CDR2 sequences are SQVTM and ANQGSEA. With V trimmed by 7 bases and J by 6 bases, 11 bases remained unmatched. CDR3: CSAETGQDLNEQFF. The CDR3 DNA reads TGCAGCGCCGAAACGGGACAGGACCTCAATGAGCAGTTCTTC.

The chain couples TRBV30 to TRBJ2-7; 8 nucleotides align to TRBD2. Germline V CDR1 and CDR2: GTSNPN, SVGIG (reference sequence). The junction had 2 bases not matched to a gene; V was cut back by 2 bases and J by 5 bases. The CDR3 extends over 12 amino acids. The CDR3 sequence is CAWSPGGNEQYF. In DNA, the CDR3 is TGTGCCTGGAGTCCGGGGGGGAACGAGCAGTACTTC.

V usage is TRBV18 and J usage is TRBJ2-6; no firm D call. CDR3 length: 13 amino acids. V was shortened by 2 bases and J by 6 bases, with 5 bases between the two germline ends. Germline CDR1 is KGHSH and CDR2 is LQKENI. CDR3 DNA: TGTGCCAGCTCACCAGGGCAGGCCAACGTCCTGACTTTC. Its translation is CASSPGQANVLTF.

This chain connects TRBV18 to TRBJ1-2, with unresolved D. Germline V lookup: CDR1 KGHSH, CDR2 LQKENI. The length of the CDR3 is 12 residues. V lost 2 bases and J 6 bases, leaving 7 bases between the germline ends. The CDR3 is CASSPGGNGYTF. DNA of the CDR3: TGTGCCAGCTCACCAGGCGGGAATGGCTACACCTTC.

Of note for this clone: At one end, the junction sequence differs from germline, possibly due to a read error. The V and J genes are TRBV5-8 and TRBJ1-2, with D uncertain. The CDR3 has 15 residues. The germline gives CDR1 SGHTS, CDR2 YDEGEE. This CDR3 reads CTSSQREAGLYGYTF. The CDR3 bases are TGTACCAGCAGCCAGAGGGAGGCAGGTCTCTATGGCTACACCTTC.

In DNA, the CDR3 is TGTGCCAGTAACACTCACGTGGGACAGGGGGCTGAAGCTTTCTTT. Amino acids: CASNTHVGQGAEAFF. V usage is TRBV19 and J usage is TRBJ1-1; 11 nucleotides align to TRBD1. After removal of 7 bases from V and 6 bases from J, the junction contained 10 bases not matched to a gene. The CDR3 is made up of 15 amino acids. Looked up from germline, CDR1 is LNHDA and CDR2 is SQIVND (reference sequence).

This clone was picked up a small number of times. V is TRBV19 and J is TRBJ1-2, with 10 bases lining up with TRBD1. The V gene's germline CDR1 is LNHDA and CDR2 SQIVND (reference sequence). The CDR3 totals 16 residues. V was pared by 4 bases and J by 2 bases, with 7 bases of the junction left unmatched. The CDR3 DNA sequence: TGTGCCAGTAGTACGGTGAGGACAGGGGGAAACTATGGCTACACCTTC. Protein: CASSTVRTGGNYGYTF.

The chain employs TRBV27 and TRBJ2-3, with 7 positions matching TRBD2. Losses at the gene ends were 7 bases for V and 1 base for J; bases not matched to a gene: 2. The length of the CDR3 is 13 residues. CDR1 and CDR2 (germline): MNHEY, SMNVEV (reference sequence). The CDR3 DNA is TGTGCCAGCAAGCGGGGACGCACAGATACGCAGTATTTT. Residues: CASKRGRTDTQYF.

The V gene is TRBV6-5, the J gene TRBJ2-7; D is possibly TRBD1 (6 bases). The CDR3 runs 14 residues. Germline loops: CDR1 MNHEY, CDR2 SVGAGI. Trimming removed 4 bases from V and 3 bases from J, with 13 bases in between. CDR3 in amino acids: CASSSLDSLYEQYF. DNA of the CDR3: TGTGCCAGCAGTTCCTTGGACAGTCTCTACGAGCAGTACTTC.

This chain joins TRBV7-6 and TRBJ1-3; possibly TRBD1 for D (5 bases). This CDR3 is built from 15 residues. The ends were cut back, 1 base at V and 1 base at J, with 8 bases in the middle. The germline V gene has CDR1 SGHVS and CDR2 FNYEAQ. This CDR3 is CASSLGAGSGNTIYF. The CDR3 DNA reads as TGTGCCAGCAGCTTAGGAGCAGGGTCTGGAAACACCATATATTTT.

This clone was recorded once. The rearrangement uses TRBV6-5 and TRBJ2-7, with 10 bases that match TRBD2. V lost 6 bases to trimming and J lost 1 base; unmatched junction nucleotides: 6. Per the germline V gene, CDR1 is MNHEY and CDR2 is SVGAGI. The CDR3 is made up of 15 amino acids. The CDR3 sequence is CASSPGLAPSYEQYF. The DNA for the CDR3 is TGTGCCAGCAGCCCGGGACTAGCGCCGTCCTACGAGCAGTACTTC.

V usage is TRBV6-5 and J usage is TRBJ1-2; 9 bases are a match to TRBD1. The germline V gene has CDR1 MNHEY and CDR2 SVGAGI. CDR3 length: 14 residues. Trimming took 4 bases from V and 8 from J; bases not matched to a gene: 8. The CDR3 DNA sequence: TGTGCCAGCAGTTTCGTGGACAGGGGTGGAGGCTACACCTTC. As protein: CASSFVDRGGGYTF.

This chain connects TRBV7-9 to TRBJ1-2; 7 bases match TRBD1. V dropped 5 bases and J dropped 4; count of bases not matched to a gene: 7. This CDR3 spans 14 amino acids. Germline assignment: CDR1 SEHNR and CDR2 FQNEAQ (reference sequence). Written as DNA, the CDR3 is TGTGCCAGCAGCCAGACAGGGACTGGCTATGGCTACACCTTC. Its protein is CASSQTGTGYGYTF.

The rearrangement uses TRBV5-4 and TRBJ2-1; maybe TRBD2 (7 bases). Per germline, CDR1 SGHNT and CDR2 YYREEE (reference sequence). V lost 5 bases and J 12 bases, leaving 24 bases between the germline ends. The CDR3 is 15 residues long. CDR3 protein: CASRLGLAEGGGQFF. DNA for the CDR3: TGTGCCAGCAGGCTTGGCCTAGCGGAGGGGGGAGGGCAGTTCTTC.

This clone has a handful of counts. The rearrangement links TRBV6-5 to TRBJ1-2; 7 positions match TRBD1. In germline, CDR1 is MNHEY, CDR2 SVGAGI. V lost 4 bases to trimming and J lost 6 bases; unmatched junction nucleotides: 5. CDR3 size: 13 residues. In DNA form, the CDR3 reads TGTGCCAGCAGTTTACAGGGGCGGCATGGCTACACCTTC. Protein product: CASSLQGRHGYTF.

The chain has TRBV7-9 and TRBJ2-5; D perhaps matches TRBD2 (5 bases). Germline CDR1 and CDR2: SEHNR and FQNEAQ (reference sequence). The CDR3 has 14 residues. V shed 5 bases and J shed 2 bases, with 12 bases lying between them. CDR3 sequence: CASSQDGLQETQYF. CDR3 DNA sequence: TGTGCCAGCAGCCAGGACGGACTTCAAGAGACCCAGTACTTC.

The chain has TRBV2 and TRBJ1-2; the D is unclear. Germline V gene lookup returns CDR1 SNHLY and CDR2 FYNNEI. The V end lost 6 bases, the J end lost 7 bases, and 21 bases lay between the germline ends. This CDR3 contains 15 residues. CDR3 DNA sequence: TGTGCCAGCAGCGCGGACTCCGGGAGTCAGACTGGCTACACCTTC. Encoded protein: CASSADSGSQTGYTF.

V and J are TRBV5-8 and TRBJ2-7; D is unclear. Germline CDR1 SGHTS, CDR2 YDEGEE. Between the trimmed V and J ends, which lost 4 bases and 3 bases, there was a span of 14 bases. The CDR3 loop spans 14 amino acids. The CDR3: CASSKTAEIYEQYF. The CDR3, as DNA: TGTGCCAGCAGCAAGACCGCGGAAATCTACGAGCAGTACTTC.

This chain's CDR3 is CASSDRDRASYEQYF. CDR3 sequence (DNA): TGTGCCAGCAGCGACCGGGACAGGGCCTCCTACGAGCAGTACTTC. The V and J genes are TRBV9 and TRBJ2-7; 9 nucleotides line up with TRBD1. The CDR3 runs to 15 residues. Unmatched junction bases numbered 4, after V lost 3 bases and J lost 0 bases. CDR1 and CDR2 from the germline V gene are SGDLS and YYNGEE.

The CDR3 is CASSEPPGSGANVLTF. In nucleotides, the CDR3 is TGTGCCAGCAGTGAACCCCCAGGTTCTGGGGCCAACGTCCTGACTTTC. The chain couples TRBV2 to TRBJ2-6; D remains ambiguous. Germline V CDR1 and CDR2: SNHLY, FYNNEI. This CDR3 is 16 amino acids long. Trimming removed 2 bases from V and 1 base from J, with 9 bases in between.